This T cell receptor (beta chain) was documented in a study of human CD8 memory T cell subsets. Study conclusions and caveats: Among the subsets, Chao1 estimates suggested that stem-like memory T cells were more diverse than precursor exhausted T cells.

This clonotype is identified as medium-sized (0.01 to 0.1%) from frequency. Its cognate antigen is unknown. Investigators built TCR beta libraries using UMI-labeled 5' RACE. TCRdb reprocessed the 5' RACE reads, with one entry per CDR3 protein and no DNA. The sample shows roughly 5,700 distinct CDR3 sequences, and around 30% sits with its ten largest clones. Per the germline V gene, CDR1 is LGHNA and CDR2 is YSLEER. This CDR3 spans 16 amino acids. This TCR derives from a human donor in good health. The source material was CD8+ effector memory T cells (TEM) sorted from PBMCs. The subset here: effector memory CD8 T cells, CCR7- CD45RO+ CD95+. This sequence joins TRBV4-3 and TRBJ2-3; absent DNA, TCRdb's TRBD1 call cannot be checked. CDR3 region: CASSQSYPPVSDTQYF.